This T cell receptor beta chain appears in the sequencing data of a study of blood T cell repertoires in COVID-19. There are 14 residues in the CDR3. Germline assignment: CDR1 MNHEY and CDR2 SVGAGI. V shed 6 bases, J shed 7 bases, and the junction held 11 bases outside the gene matches. This clone has just a few counts. As originally analysed: For nucleated cells, counts were estimated from reference gene primer amplification. Here immunoSEQ multiplex PCR was the method, and the copy in TCRdb shows in-frame clones only, minus some. The DNA was the basis for D and trimming; V, J and clone size are from that table. The table shows about 11,000 clones, with 84% occurring only once.

Input material: peripheral blood. The TCR was taken from a middle-aged man with active COVID-19. This chain links TRBV6-5 with TRBJ2-7; 8 bases fit TRBD2. CDR3 nucleotides: TGTGCCAGCAGCGGGGGACTAGGAGTGAGGGAGCAGTACTTC. Its translation is CASSGGLGVREQYF.